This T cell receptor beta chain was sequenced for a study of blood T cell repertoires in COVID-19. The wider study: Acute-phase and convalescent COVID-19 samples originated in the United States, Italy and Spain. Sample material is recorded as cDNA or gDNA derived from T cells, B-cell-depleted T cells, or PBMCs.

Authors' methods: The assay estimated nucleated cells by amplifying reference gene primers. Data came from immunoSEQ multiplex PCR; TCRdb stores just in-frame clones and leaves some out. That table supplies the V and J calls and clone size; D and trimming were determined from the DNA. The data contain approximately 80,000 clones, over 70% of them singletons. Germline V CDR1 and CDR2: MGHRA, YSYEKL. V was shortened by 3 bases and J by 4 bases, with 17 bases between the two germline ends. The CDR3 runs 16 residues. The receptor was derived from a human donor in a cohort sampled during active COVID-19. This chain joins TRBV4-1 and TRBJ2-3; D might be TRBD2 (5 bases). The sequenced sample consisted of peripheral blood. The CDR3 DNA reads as TGCGCCAGCAGCCAGGAAACTAGTTGGAGCCCAGATACGCAGTATTTT. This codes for CASSQETSWSPDTQYF.